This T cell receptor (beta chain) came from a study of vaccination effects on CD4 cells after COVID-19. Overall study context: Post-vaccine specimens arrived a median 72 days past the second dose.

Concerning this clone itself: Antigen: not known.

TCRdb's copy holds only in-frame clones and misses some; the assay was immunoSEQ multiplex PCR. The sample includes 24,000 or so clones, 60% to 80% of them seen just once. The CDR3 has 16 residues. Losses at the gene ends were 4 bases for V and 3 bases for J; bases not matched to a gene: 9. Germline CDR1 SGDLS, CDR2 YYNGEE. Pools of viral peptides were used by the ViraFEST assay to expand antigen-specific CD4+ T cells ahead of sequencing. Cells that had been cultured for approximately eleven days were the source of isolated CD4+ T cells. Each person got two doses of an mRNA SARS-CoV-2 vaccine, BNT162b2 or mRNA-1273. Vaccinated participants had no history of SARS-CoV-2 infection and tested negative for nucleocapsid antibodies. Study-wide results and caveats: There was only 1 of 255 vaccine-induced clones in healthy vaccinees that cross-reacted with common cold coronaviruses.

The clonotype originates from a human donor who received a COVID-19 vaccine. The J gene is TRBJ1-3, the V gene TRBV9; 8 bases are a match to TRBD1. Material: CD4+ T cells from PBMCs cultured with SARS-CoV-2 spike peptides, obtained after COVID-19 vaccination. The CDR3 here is CASSTRTGTGGNTIYF. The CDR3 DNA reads TGTGCCAGCAGCACGAGGACAGGGACTGGTGGAAACACCATATATTTT.